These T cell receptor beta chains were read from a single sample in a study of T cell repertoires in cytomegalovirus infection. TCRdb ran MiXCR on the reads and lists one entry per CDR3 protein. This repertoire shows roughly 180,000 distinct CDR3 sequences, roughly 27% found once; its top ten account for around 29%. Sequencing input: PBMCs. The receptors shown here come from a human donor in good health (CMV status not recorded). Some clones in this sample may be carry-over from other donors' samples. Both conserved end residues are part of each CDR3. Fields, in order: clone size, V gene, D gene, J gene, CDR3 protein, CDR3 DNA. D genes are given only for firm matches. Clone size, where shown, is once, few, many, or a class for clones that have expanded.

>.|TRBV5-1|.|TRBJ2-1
CASSLLQDEQFF
TGCGCCAGCAGCTTGCTCCAGGATGAGCAGTTCTTC
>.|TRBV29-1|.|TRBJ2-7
CSVEGSAPYEQYF
TGCAGCGTTGAAGGATCTGCCCCCTACGAGCAGTACTTC
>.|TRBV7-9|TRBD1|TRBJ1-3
CASSSRDSSGNTIYF
TGTGCCAGCAGCTCCAGGGACAGCTCTGGAAACACCATATATTTT
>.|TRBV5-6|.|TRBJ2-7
CASTEGGGYSYEQYF
TGTGCCAGCACCGAGGGGGGAGGATACTCCTACGAGCAGTACTTC
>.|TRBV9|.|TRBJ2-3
CASSVGLGRGDTQYF
TGTGCCAGCAGCGTAGGTCTGGGCAGGGGAGATACGCAGTATTTT
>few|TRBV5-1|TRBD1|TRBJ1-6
CASSLRGTGDSPLHF
TGCGCCAGCAGCTTGAGGGGGACAGGGGACTCACCCCTCCACTTT
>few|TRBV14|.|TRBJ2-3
CASSQERSGGGTDTQYF
TGTGCCAGCAGCCAAGAAAGGTCCGGGGGCGGCACAGATACGCAGTATTTT
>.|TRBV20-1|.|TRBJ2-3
CSARIPQGFTDTQYF
TGCAGTGCTAGAATACCACAGGGCTTCACAGATACGCAGTATTTT
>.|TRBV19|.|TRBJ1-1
CASSIGVRETEAFF
TGTGCCAGTAGTATAGGAGTACGGGAAACTGAAGCTTTCTTT
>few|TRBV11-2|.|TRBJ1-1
CASSFHGGTEAFF
TGTGCCAGCAGCTTTCACGGAGGGACTGAAGCTTTCTTT
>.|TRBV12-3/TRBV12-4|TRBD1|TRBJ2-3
CASSLGSQGATDTQYF
TGTGCCAGCAGTTTAGGGAGTCAGGGGGCAACAGATACGCAGTATTTT
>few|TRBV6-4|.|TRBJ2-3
CASSPMGGETDTQYF
TGTGCCAGCAGTCCTATGGGCGGGGAAACAGATACGCAGTATTTT
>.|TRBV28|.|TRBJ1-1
CASSRIRGHEAFF
TGTGCCAGCAGTCGCATCCGGGGGCACGAAGCTTTCTTT
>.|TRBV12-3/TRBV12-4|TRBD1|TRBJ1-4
CASSYSDREELFF
TGTGCCAGCAGCTACTCTGACAGGGAGGAACTGTTTTTT
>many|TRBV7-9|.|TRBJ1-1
CASSLAQQLNTEAFF
TGTGCCAGCAGCTTAGCGCAGCAGTTGAACACTGAAGCTTTCTTT
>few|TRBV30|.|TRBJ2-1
CAWDPVGGDMVNEQFF
TGTGCCTGGGACCCGGTAGGCGGGGATATGGTGAATGAGCAGTTCTTC
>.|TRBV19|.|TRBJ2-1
CASSIEHRVPYNEQFF
TGTGCCAGTAGTATAGAGCACAGGGTACCCTACAATGAGCAGTTCTTC
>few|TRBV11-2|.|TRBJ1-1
CASSLFGGGNTEAFF
TGTGCCAGCAGCCTCTTTGGGGGGGGGAACACTGAAGCTTTCTTT
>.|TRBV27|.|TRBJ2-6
CASRPGRASGANVLTF
TGTGCCAGCAGACCCGGACGGGCCTCTGGGGCCAACGTCCTGACTTTC
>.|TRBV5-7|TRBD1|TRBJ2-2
CASSLFKGAGTGELFF
TGTGCCAGCAGCTTGTTTAAGGGGGCCGGGACCGGGGAGCTGTTTTTT
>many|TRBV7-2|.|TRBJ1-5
CASSTLDGPQHF
TGTGCCAGCAGCACCCTGGACGGTCCCCAGCATTTT
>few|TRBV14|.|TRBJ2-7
CASSQDNGFFPYEQYF
TGTGCCAGCAGCCAAGATAACGGGTTCTTCCCCTACGAGCAGTACTTC
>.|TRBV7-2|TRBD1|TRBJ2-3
CASSLNRGADTQYF
TGTGCCAGCAGCCTAAACAGGGGGGCAGATACTCAGTATTTT
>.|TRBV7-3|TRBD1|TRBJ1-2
CASSPSGTGSGYTF
TGTGCCAGCAGCCCATCCGGGACAGGGTCCGGCTACACCTTC
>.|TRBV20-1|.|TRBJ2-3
CSARDGWGTDTQYF
TGCAGTGCTAGAGATGGGTGGGGGACAGATACGCAGTATTTT
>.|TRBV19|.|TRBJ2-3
CASSMGSSPTDTQYF
TGTGCCAGTAGTATGGGCTCCTCTCCCACAGATACGCAGTATTTT
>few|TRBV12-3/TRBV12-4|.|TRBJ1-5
CASSGPLSNQPQHF
TGTGCCAGCAGCGGTCCCCTTAGCAATCAGCCCCAGCATTTT
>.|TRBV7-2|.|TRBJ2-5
CASSLVGRGQETQYF
TGTGCCAGCAGCTTAGTGGGTAGGGGGCAAGAGACCCAGTACTTC
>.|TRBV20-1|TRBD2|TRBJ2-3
CSATRGGRGVDTQYF
TGCAGTGCTACCCGCGGGGGTCGGGGGGTAGATACGCAGTATTTT
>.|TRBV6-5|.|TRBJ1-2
CASSPGPGKPFHYGYTF
TGTGCCAGCAGCCCTGGACCCGGGAAACCATTTCACTATGGCTACACCTTC
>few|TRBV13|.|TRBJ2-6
CASSSGLSGANVLTF
TGTGCCAGCAGCTCAGGGTTATCGGGGGCCAACGTCCTGACTTTC
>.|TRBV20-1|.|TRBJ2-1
CSARGQSNEQFF
TGCAGTGCTAGAGGGCAGAGCAATGAGCAGTTCTTC
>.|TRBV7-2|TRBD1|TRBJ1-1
CASSFRQGTEAFF
TGTGCCAGCAGCTTTAGACAGGGGACTGAAGCTTTCTTT
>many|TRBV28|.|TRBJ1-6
CASSFGVFNSPLHF
TGTGCCAGCAGTTTTGGGGTTTTTAATTCACCCCTCCACTTT
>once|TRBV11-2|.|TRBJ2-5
CASSLQGPVKTQYF
TGTGCCAGCAGCTTACAGGGCCCAGTGAAGACCCAGTACTTC
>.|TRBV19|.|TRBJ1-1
CASSIATMNTEAFF
TGTGCCAGTAGTATAGCAACTATGAACACTGAAGCTTTCTTT
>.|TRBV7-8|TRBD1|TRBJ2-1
CASSLIIRRDRRFYNEQFF
TGTGCCAGCAGTTTAATCATCCGCCGGGACAGGCGTTTCTACAATGAGCAGTTCTTC
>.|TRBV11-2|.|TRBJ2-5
CASSFGFRGVQETQYF
TGTGCCAGCAGCTTTGGTTTCAGGGGGGTACAAGAGACCCAGTACTTC
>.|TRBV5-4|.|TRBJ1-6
CASSLRGSYNSPLHF
TGTGCCAGCAGCTTGCGAGGATCCTATAATTCACCCCTCCACTTT
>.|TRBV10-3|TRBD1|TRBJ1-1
CAISVGDRSSAAFF
TGTGCCATCAGTGTGGGGGACAGGTCTTCGGCGGCTTTCTTT
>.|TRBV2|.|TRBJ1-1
CASGIANTEAFF
TGTGCCAGCGGGATAGCGAACACTGAAGCTTTCTTT
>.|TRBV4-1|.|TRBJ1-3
CASSQAPRGNTIYF
TGCGCCAGCAGCCAAGCCCCCAGGGGAAACACCATATATTTT
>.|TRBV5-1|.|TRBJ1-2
CASSLGDLLRGYTF
TGCGCCAGCAGCTTGGGGGACCTCCTGCGGGGCTACACCTTC
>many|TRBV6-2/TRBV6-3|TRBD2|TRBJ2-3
CASSWTSGGAIPRDDLTDTQYF
TGTGCCAGCAGTTGGACTAGCGGGGGGGCAATTCCCCGGGACGATTTAACAGATACGCAGTATTTT
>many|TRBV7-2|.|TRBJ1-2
CASSLGQNNYGYTF
TGTGCCAGCAGCTTAGGACAGAATAACTATGGCTACACCTTC
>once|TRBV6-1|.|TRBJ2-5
CASSRAFDRQETQYF
TGTGCCAGCAGTAGGGCTTTCGATAGGCAAGAGACCCAGTACTTC
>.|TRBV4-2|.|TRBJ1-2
CASSHPPAGGGYTF
TGTGCCAGCAGCCATCCCCCGGCGGGCGGTGGCTACACCTTC